This T cell receptor beta chain was recovered during a study of shared clonotypes between healthy human individuals. The assay was immunoSEQ multiplex PCR, and TCRdb's table has in-frame clones only and misses some. The sample comprises 2 million to 2.5 million clones, roughly 93% of which are singletons, and 0.39% rests with the top ten. Germline V gene data show CDR1 as SGHNT and CDR2 as YYREEE (reference sequence). This CDR3 comprises 14 residues. V was cut by 0 bases and J by 4 bases, with 7 bases left in between. The source is a man aged 18 to 35 in good health. Some clones in this sample may be carry-over from other donors' samples. This rearrangement joins TRBV5-4 to TRBJ2-2; D possibly corresponds to TRBD1 (5 bases). Source material: naive CD4+ T cells from PBMCs. This sample's subset: CD45RA+ positively selected. The CDR3 loop reads CASSLEGSTGELFF. The DNA of the CDR3 is TGTGCCAGCAGCTTGGAGGGGTCCACCGGGGAGCTGTTTTTT.